Listed below are T cell receptor beta chains from one sample, sequenced in a study of cytomegalovirus exposure and HLA in healthy donors. Sequencing was performed with immunoSEQ multiplex PCR; in TCRdb, only in-frame clones are kept and a portion is missing. The table has around 110,000 clones, about 68% seen once. The material sequenced was PBMCs. Receptor source: a woman in her thirties or forties in good health and CMV-seropositive. CDR3s include the opening cysteine and the closing phenylalanine or tryptophan. The order of the fields is V gene, D gene, J gene, clone size, CDR3 protein, CDR3 DNA. The D gene is left open where the match is weak. A row's size may be missing; if present it is once, few, many or a size class.

TRBV2,NA,TRBJ2-4,NA,CASRGGLDKNIQYF,TGTGCCAGCAGAGGGGGATTGGACAAAAACATTCAGTACTTC
TRBV25-1,NA,TRBJ1-1,NA,CASSVQGQAFF,TGTGCCAGCAGTGTTCAGGGGCAAGCTTTCTTT
TRBV7-8,TRBD1,TRBJ1-2,NA,CASSLRDRGANYGYTF,TGTGCCAGCAGCCTAAGGGACAGGGGTGCTAACTATGGCTACACCTTC
TRBV28,TRBD1,TRBJ2-7,NA,CASSPEQGLNYEQYF,TGTGCCAGCAGTCCTGAACAGGGGCTGAACTACGAGCAGTACTTC
TRBV5-1,NA,TRBJ2-7,NA,CASRAGTAVTYEQYF,TGCGCCAGCAGGGCGGGGACAGCTGTTACCTACGAGCAGTACTTC
TRBV7-9,TRBD2,TRBJ2-7,few,CASSLALAGVSYEQYF,TGTGCCAGCAGCTTAGCGCTAGCGGGAGTCTCCTACGAGCAGTACTTC
TRBV9,TRBD2,TRBJ2-7,NA,CASSVYGGARAYEQYF,TGTGCCAGCAGCGTGTACGGGGGGGCAAGGGCCTACGAGCAGTACTTC
TRBV4-1,TRBD2,TRBJ2-3,NA,CASSPPVSGRGLRSYF,TGCGCCAGCAGCCCCCCCGTTAGCGGGAGGGGTCTACGGTCGTATTTT
TRBV19,TRBD2,TRBJ2-1,few,CASKAQREAGDEQFF,TGTGCCAGTAAGGCCCAGCGGGAGGCCGGAGATGAGCAGTTCTTC
TRBV6-5,NA,TRBJ1-2,NA,CARKEGGPNYGYTF,TGTGCCAGAAAAGAGGGGGGGCCTAACTATGGCTACACCTTC
TRBV5-4,TRBD1,TRBJ2-7,NA,CASSFEPGQGFEQYF,TGTGCCAGCAGCTTTGAACCGGGACAGGGTTTCGAACAGTACTTC
TRBV5-1,TRBD1,TRBJ2-5,NA,CASSLDRGVGETQYF,TGCGCCAGCAGCTTGGACAGGGGAGTAGGAGAGACCCAGTACTTC
TRBV1,NA,TRBJ2-3,NA,CTSSQDSKWEGDTQYF,TGCACCAGCAGCCAAGATAGTAAGTGGGAGGGGGATACGCAGTATTTT
TRBV19,TRBD1,TRBJ2-7,NA,CASSMGQGMSYEQYF,TGTGCCAGTAGTATGGGACAGGGAATGTCCTACGAGCAGTACTTC
TRBV7-9,TRBD2,TRBJ2-3,NA,CASSLVGLSGSTDTQYF,TGTGCCAGCAGCTTAGTGGGCCTTAGCGGGAGTACAGATACGCAGTATTTT
TRBV4-1,NA,TRBJ1-1,NA,CASSLPGGAEAFF,TGCGCCAGCAGCCTTCCGGGAGGCGCTGAAGCTTTCTTT
TRBV7-8,TRBD2,TRBJ2-3,NA,CASSLDPATSGRQDTQYF,TGTGCCAGCAGCTTGGACCCCGCGACTAGCGGGAGACAAGATACGCAGTATTTT
TRBV6-5,NA,TRBJ1-5,NA,CASSYSHNQPQHF,TGTGCCAGCAGTTACTCCCATAATCAGCCCCAGCATTTT
TRBV11-2,NA,TRBJ1-1,NA,CASSLDVNGFF,TGTGCCAGCAGCTTAGATGTAAATGGCTTCTTT
TRBV30,NA,TRBJ2-1,NA,CAWRALGARNEQFF,TGTGCCTGGAGGGCATTGGGGGCTAGGAATGAGCAGTTCTTC
TRBV2,TRBD1,TRBJ2-4,NA,CASRSTGGGAKNIQYF,TGTGCCAGCAGGTCCACAGGGGGCGGAGCCAAAAACATTCAGTACTTC
TRBV21-1,NA,TRBJ2-7,NA,CASSKIQNRGPVYEQYF,TGTGCCAGCAGCAAAATCCAAAACAGGGGCCCCGTCTACGAGCAGTACTTC
TRBV15,TRBD2,TRBJ2-4,few,CATSRGQIREGKNIQYF,TGTGCCACCAGCAGAGGCCAAATACGGGAGGGCAAAAACATTCAGTACTTC
TRBV19,NA,TRBJ1-4,NA,CASSISHPNEKLFF,TGTGCCAGTAGTATTAGTCACCCAAATGAAAAACTGTTTTTT
TRBV27,TRBD2,TRBJ2-1,once,CASSSRTSGYYNEQFF,TGTGCCAGCAGTTCCCGGACTAGCGGGTACTACAATGAGCAGTTCTTC
TRBV27,TRBD2,TRBJ2-3,few,CASSSGLAADTQYF,TGTGCCAGCAGTTCCGGACTAGCGGCAGATACGCAGTATTTT
TRBV19,TRBD1,TRBJ1-5,NA,CASSIHRGNQPQHF,TGTGCCAGTAGTATTCACAGGGGGAATCAGCCCCAGCATTTT
TRBV28,NA,TRBJ2-7,NA,CASTSTLRSSYEQYF,TGTGCCAGCACCTCAACCCTTAGGAGCTCCTACGAGCAGTACTTC
TRBV29-1,NA,TRBJ1-1,NA,CSVETGIRSTEAFF,TGCAGCGTGGAAACAGGGATCCGGAGCACTGAAGCTTTCTTT
TRBV27,TRBD1,TRBJ1-2,NA,CASSLSGGTGERYGYTF,TGTGCCAGCAGTTTAAGCGGGGGGACAGGGGAACGCTATGGCTACACCTTC
TRBV7-9,TRBD2,TRBJ2-5,few,CASRDGLAGVETQYF,TGTGCCAGCAGAGACGGACTAGCGGGAGTGGAGACCCAGTACTTC
TRBV11-2,NA,TRBJ2-1,few,CASSTRLSPSYEQFF,TGTGCCAGCAGCACCCGACTCTCACCTAGTTATGAGCAGTTCTTC
TRBV2,TRBD2,TRBJ2-7,NA,CANSREGRHEQYF,TGTGCCAATTCGCGGGAGGGCCGGCACGAGCAGTACTTC
TRBV2,TRBD1,TRBJ2-6,few,CASSYLKGADSSGANVLTF,TGTGCCAGCAGCTACCTCAAGGGGGCAGATAGCTCTGGGGCCAACGTCCTGACTTTC
TRBV2,TRBD2,TRBJ2-7,few,CASILGTSRSYEQYF,TGTGCCAGCATTCTAGGGACTAGCAGGAGCTACGAGCAGTACTTC
TRBV4-3,NA,TRBJ1-5,NA,CASSQGHRERQPQHF,TGCGCCAGCAGCCAAGGGCACAGGGAACGGCAGCCCCAGCATTTT
TRBV25-1,NA,TRBJ2-7,NA,CASSVGDIYEQYF,TGTGCCAGCAGTGTGGGGGACATTTACGAGCAGTACTTC
TRBV6-5,NA,TRBJ1-1,few,CASSKTGKNTEAFF,TGTGCCAGCAGTAAAACAGGGAAAAACACTGAAGCTTTCTTT
TRBV7-8,TRBD1,TRBJ2-7,NA,CASSLVQGSEYEQYF,TGTGCCAGCAGCTTAGTACAGGGGTCTGAATACGAGCAGTACTTC
TRBV6-5,NA,TRBJ1-2,once,CASRQGSYGYTF,TGTGCCAGCAGACAGGGAAGCTATGGCTACACCTTC
TRBV5-5,TRBD2,TRBJ2-7,NA,CASSLGPGSGRYEQYF,TGTGCCAGCAGCTTAGGGCCAGGTAGCGGGAGGTACGAGCAGTACTTC
TRBV7-9,NA,TRBJ2-1,NA,CASWDRDLGSYNEQFF,TGTGCCAGCTGGGACCGGGACTTGGGCTCCTACAATGAGCAGTTCTTC
TRBV9,NA,TRBJ2-5,NA,CASSVDGARETQYF,TGTGCCAGCAGCGTAGATGGGGCCCGCGAGACCCAGTACTTC
TRBV5-5,NA,TRBJ2-1,NA,CASSVLTSSYNEQFF,TGTGCCAGCAGTGTACTGACTAGCTCCTACAATGAGCAGTTCTTC
TRBV27,NA,TRBJ2-1,NA,CASSYLGTSHNEQFF,TGTGCCAGCAGTTATCTCGGGACATCCCACAATGAGCAGTTCTTC
TRBV2,TRBD1,TRBJ1-2,few,CASRGGQGTNYGYTF,TGTGCCAGCAGGGGGGGACAGGGAACTAACTATGGCTACACCTTC